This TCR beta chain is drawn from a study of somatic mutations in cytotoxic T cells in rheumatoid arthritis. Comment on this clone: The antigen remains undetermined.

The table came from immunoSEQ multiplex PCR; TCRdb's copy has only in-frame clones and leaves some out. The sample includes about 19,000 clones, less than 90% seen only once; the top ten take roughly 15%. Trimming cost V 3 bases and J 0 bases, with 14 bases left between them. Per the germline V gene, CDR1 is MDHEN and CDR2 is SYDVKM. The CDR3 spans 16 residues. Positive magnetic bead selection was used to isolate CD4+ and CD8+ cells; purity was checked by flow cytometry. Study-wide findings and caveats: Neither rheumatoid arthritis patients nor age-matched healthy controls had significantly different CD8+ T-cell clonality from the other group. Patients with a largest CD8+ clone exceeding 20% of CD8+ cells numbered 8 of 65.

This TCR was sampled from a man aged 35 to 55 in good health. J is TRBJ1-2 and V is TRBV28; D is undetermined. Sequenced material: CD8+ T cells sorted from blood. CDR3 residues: CASSFSRPDANYGYTF. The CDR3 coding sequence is TGTGCCAGCAGTTTTAGTCGTCCCGACGCTAACTATGGCTACACCTTC.